What follows are 5 T cell receptor beta chains derived from one specimen sequenced in a study of T cell repertoires in cytomegalovirus infection (dated by TCRdb to the late 2010s). The antigens for these receptors are not known. TCRdb names Illumina HiSeq 1500 as the instrument used. TCRdb's own reprocessing of the public reads used fastp at Q25 and MiXCR and kept productive beta chains. Identical CDR3 protein sequences are pooled into one entry, listed with their most common genes and DNA. Across this sample there are roughly 110,000 distinct CDR3 sequences, with around 10% seen only once. The ten biggest clones cover over 25% of the sample. The sequenced sample consisted of PBMCs, sequenced either directly or after in vitro stimulation (not recorded which). The origin of the receptors is a human donor in good health (CMV status not recorded). Some clones in this sample may be carry-over from other donors' samples.

This clonotype was detected ten times or more. The chain joins TRBV7-2 to TRBJ2-3; 12 bases line up with TRBD2. The CDR3 runs 14 residues. CDR1 and CDR2 from the germline V gene are SGHTA and FQGNSA. The trim removed 5 bases at V and 6 bases at J, leaving 3 bases unmatched. The DNA for the CDR3 is TGTGCCAGCAGCCTGGGACTAGCGGGTGATACGCAGTATTTT. Translated: CASSLGLAGDTQYF.

This clonotype was seen more than once but under ten times. The chain combines TRBV28 with TRBJ1-1; D is possibly TRBD1 (6 bases). CDR3 length: 14 amino acids. Trimming took off 4 bases at V and 4 bases at J, with 13 bases between the two ends. The germline gives CDR1 MDHEN, CDR2 SYDVKM. The CDR3 bases are TGTGCCAGCAGTTCAACAGGGCTGAGCACTGAAGCTTTCTTT. Its protein product is CASSSTGLSTEAFF.

In this sample, this clonotype turned up many times. The chain joins TRBV4-3 to TRBJ2-1; D may match TRBD1 or TRBD2 (5 bases each). The length of the CDR3 is 13 residues. Germline V CDR1 and CDR2: LGHNA, YSLEER. V lost 8 bases and J lost 1, with 9 bases in between. The CDR3: CASEWGSYNEQFF. Here the CDR3 DNA reads TGCGCCAGCGAGTGGGGGTCCTACAATGAGCAGTTCTTC.

This clonotype occurred a few times. The rearrangement uses TRBV7-2 and TRBJ2-1, with D unresolved. The V gene lost 2 bases and the J gene lost 7 bases, with 6 bases spanning the gap. CDR1 and CDR2 from the germline V gene are SGHTA and FQGNSA. The CDR3 extends over 12 amino acids. CDR3 residues: CASSLYGNEQFF. Written as DNA, the CDR3 is TGTGCCAGCAGCTTATATGGGAATGAGCAGTTCTTC.

This clonotype has at least ten counts. The genes are TRBV12-3 or TRBV12-4 and TRBJ1-1; no reliable D call. The CDR3 runs 12 residues. With 0 bases removed from V and 5 bases from J, the gap between germline ends came to 4 bases. Written as DNA, the CDR3 is TGTGCCAGCAGTTTAGCTGTTACTGAAGCTTTCTTT. Its translation: CASSLAVTEAFF.